The TCR beta chain under discussion was sequenced for a study of human T cells and chemical hapten exposure. Time point described: pre-sensitization, week 0. The treatment: therapeutic diphenylcyclopropenone sensitization with weekly scalp DPC. The CDR3 covers 17 residues. Deletions cut 1 base from V and 0 bases from J, with 15 bases between. Germline values: CDR1 SGHAT, CDR2 FQNNGV. Each CDR3 protein is one row after TCRdb ran MiXCR on the RACE reads. The table has about 64,000 distinct CDR3 sequences, about 10% seen once. The receptor was derived from a woman between 35 and 50 years old with alopecia areata. Some clones in this sample may be carry-over from other donors' samples. The chain joins TRBV11-2 to TRBJ1-1, with a possible D match to TRBD1 (5 bases). The sequenced sample was whole blood, obtained in connection with sensitization to the hapten diphenylcyclopropenone (DPC). The CDR3 here is CASSLVALGAMNTEAFF. The CDR3 coding sequence is TGTGCCAGCAGCTTAGTTGCGCTAGGGGCGATGAACACTGAAGCTTTCTTT.